One sample yielded the 10 T cell receptor beta chains listed below, sequenced in a study of blood T cell repertoires in COVID-19. The data were produced by immunoSEQ multiplex PCR, yet TCRdb's version contains in-frame clones alone and is incomplete. The table shows about 62,000 clones, with more than 85% occurring only once. Sequenced sample: peripheral blood. Source of these receptors: a man between 65 and 85 years old with acute or convalescent COVID-19.

The chain uses TRBV23-1 and TRBJ2-5; D remains unclear. TRBV23-1 is classed as an ORF, of uncertain function. V was trimmed by 0 bases and J by 5 bases, leaving 19 bases between them. The CDR3 is 17 residues long. The CDR3 loop is CASSQSRSGQKNETQYF. In nucleotides, the CDR3 is TGCGCCAGCAGTCAATCACGCTCTGGGCAGAAGAACGAGACCCAGTACTTC.

The gene calls are TRBV7-9 and TRBJ2-1; 11 bases fit TRBD1. Trimming cost V 4 bases and J 7 bases; bases outside gene matches: 6. The germline V gene has CDR1 SEHNR and CDR2 FQNEAQ (reference sequence). The CDR3 runs to 15 residues. The CDR3 region has the DNA TGTGCCAGCAGCTCCAAGGACAGGGGGCGAAATGAGCAGTTCTTC. Translated: CASSSKDRGRNEQFF.

This chain uses TRBV4-1 with TRBJ1-4, with D unresolved. This CDR3 has 14 residues. The V end lost 1 base, the J end lost 13 bases, and 16 bases lay between the germline ends. Germline V gene data show CDR1 as MGHRA and CDR2 as YSYEKL. CDR3 protein: CASSQGRSMIGLFF. CDR3 bases: TGCGCCAGCAGCCAAGGCAGGTCGATGATAGGACTGTTTTTT.

The J gene is TRBJ2-2, the V gene TRBV27, with 9 nucleotides matching TRBD2. J lost 2 bases, V lost 4 bases, and 8 bases had no gene match. This CDR3 has 17 amino acids. Germline CDR1 MNHEY, CDR2 SMNVEV (reference sequence). The CDR3 nucleotides read TGTGCCAGCAGTTCGCTTAGCGGGAGAACAAACACCGGGGAGCTGTTTTTT. Encoded protein: CASSSLSGRTNTGELFF.

The V and J genes are TRBV12-3 or TRBV12-4 and TRBJ2-7; D possibly corresponds to TRBD2 (6 bases). This CDR3 is 13 amino acids long. The ends were cut back, 4 bases at V and 2 bases at J, with 9 bases in the middle. In nucleotides, the CDR3 is TGTGCCAGCAGTTACGGGGGAACCTACGAGCAGTACTTC. This codes for CASSYGGTYEQYF.

The rearrangement links TRBV28 to TRBJ1-3; unclear D gene. This CDR3 is 14 amino acids long. From germline, CDR1 is MDHEN and CDR2 SYDVKM. V shed 4 bases and J shed 5 bases, with 12 bases lying between them. The CDR3 here is CASSSGRSRNTIYF. CDR3 sequence (DNA): TGTGCCAGCAGTTCCGGAAGGAGCCGAAACACCATATATTTT.

V is TRBV9 and J is TRBJ2-1; no definite D call. The CDR3 has 12 amino acids. With 0 bases removed from V and 10 bases from J, the gap between germline ends came to 8 bases. Germline V lookup: CDR1 SGDLS, CDR2 YYNGEE. The CDR3 sequence is CASSVGGWEQFF. The CDR3 DNA follows: TGTGCCAGCAGCGTAGGAGGCTGGGAGCAGTTCTTC.

The chain carries TRBV7-8 and TRBJ2-3, with D unresolved. Trimming shortened V by 6 bases and J by 2 bases, and 9 bases separated the two germline ends. The CDR3 has 13 residues. The V gene's germline CDR1 is SGHVS and CDR2 FQNEAQ. CDR3 region: CASSLPVTDTQYF. CDR3 DNA: TGTGCCAGCAGTTTACCCGTCACAGATACGCAGTATTTT.

The rearrangement joins TRBV11-3 to TRBJ2-2; D gene uncertain. This CDR3 has 17 amino acids. V was clipped by 5 bases and J by 3 bases, with 19 bases between them. Germline CDR1 reads SGHNT; CDR2 reads YENEEA. The CDR3 spells CASSVGFAKPHTGELFF. For the CDR3, the DNA is TGTGCCAGCAGCGTAGGGTTTGCGAAACCACACACCGGGGAGCTGTTTTTT. The full variable domain, its missing parts supplied by reference TRBV11-3 and TRBJ2-2, is EAGVVQSPRYKIIEKKQPVAFWCNPISGHNTLYWYLQNLGQGPELLIRYENEEAVDDSQLPKDRFSAERLKGVDSTLKIQPAELGDSAVYLCASSVGFAKPHTGELFFGEGSRLTVL.

V usage is TRBV5-6 and J usage is TRBJ2-2; 8 bases map to TRBD2. The CDR3 covers 17 residues. Germline values: CDR1 SGHDT, CDR2 YYEEEE. With 2 bases clipped from V and 2 bases from J, the junction kept 8 bases outside the gene matches. CDR3 nucleotide sequence: TGTGCCAGCAGCTTAAAAGCGGGAGTGTTTAACACCGGGGAGCTGTTTTTT. Amino acids: CASSLKAGVFNTGELFF.